This section outlines one TCR beta chain sequence together with its context. Looked up from germline, CDR1 is MNHEY and CDR2 is SMNVEV (reference sequence). The CDR3 sequence is 15 residues long. V was pared by 3 bases and J by 9 bases, with 8 bases of the junction left unmatched. These data belong to a study of CD8 T cells in Susac syndrome. Across the study: When blood was drawn, the patients with Susac syndrome were therapy-naive, on corticosteroids, or on intravenous immunoglobulin alone.

Reverse transcription of about 0.45 to 1 ug RNA was performed with random hexamers. MiXCR was run by TCRdb on the immunoSEQ multiplex PCR reads, yielding one entry per CDR3 protein. Of about 240,000 distinct CDR3 sequences listed, 90% to 96% are singletons. The rearrangement joins TRBV27 to TRBJ2-1, with 10 bases fitting TRBD2. Specimen: CD4+ T cells from PBMCs. The TCR sequence derives from a human donor with Susac syndrome. The CDR3 DNA follows: TGTGCCAGCAGTTTGATTGCTAGCGGGAGTGGTGAGCAGTTCTTC. Translation gives CASSLIASGSGEQFF.